The entry below gives a single T cell receptor beta chain sequence along with its context. What it binds is unknown. These data are taken from a study of naive and memory T cell subsets. The beta constant-region primer was an equimolar mix of two oligonucleotides covering TRBC1 and TRBC2. Ligated cDNA was amplified by four rounds of PCR with nested alpha and beta constant-region primers and SP2. TCRdb re-analysed the UMI-ligation and nested PCR reads in MiXCR, keeping a single row per CDR3 protein. The repertoire holds under 150,000 distinct CDR3 sequences, with approximately 20% as singletons. The germline gives CDR1 MNHEY, CDR2 SMNVEV (reference sequence). This CDR3 is 14 amino acids long. V gave up 7 bases and J gave up 4 bases; unmatched junction bases: 6. General observations from the study: A clonotype means one alpha or beta sequence, not an alpha/beta pair. A few larger clonotypes appeared in naive repertoires, especially CD8, possibly memory cells re-expressing CD45RA. From naive to CM, EM and EMRA, diversity decreased and Gini increased.

The chain has TRBV27 and TRBJ1-2, with TRBD1 identical over 10 bases. The sample taken for sequencing was naive CD8+ T cells from blood. This sequence was found in a human donor in good health. Here the CDR3 reads CASTSGTGAYGYTF. The DNA of the CDR3 is TGTGCCAGCACCTCCGGGACAGGGGCCTATGGCTACACCTTC.